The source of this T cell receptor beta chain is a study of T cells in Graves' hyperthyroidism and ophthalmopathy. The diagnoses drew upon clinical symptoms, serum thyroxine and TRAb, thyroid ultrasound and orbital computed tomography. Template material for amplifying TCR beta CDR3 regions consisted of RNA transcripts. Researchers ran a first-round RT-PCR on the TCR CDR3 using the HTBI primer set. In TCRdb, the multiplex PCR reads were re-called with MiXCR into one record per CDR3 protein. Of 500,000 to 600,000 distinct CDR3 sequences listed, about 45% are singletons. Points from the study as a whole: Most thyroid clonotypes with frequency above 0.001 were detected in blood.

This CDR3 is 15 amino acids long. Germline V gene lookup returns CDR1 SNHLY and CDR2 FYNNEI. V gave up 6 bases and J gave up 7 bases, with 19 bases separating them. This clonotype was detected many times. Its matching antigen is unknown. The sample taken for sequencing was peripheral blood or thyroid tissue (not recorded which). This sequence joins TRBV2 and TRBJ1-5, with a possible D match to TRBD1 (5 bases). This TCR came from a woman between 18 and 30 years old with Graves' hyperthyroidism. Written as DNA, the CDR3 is TGTGCCAGCAGCCTGGACGGTGGTTCAGGGCAGCCCCAGCATTTT. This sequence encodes CASSLDGGSGQPQHF.